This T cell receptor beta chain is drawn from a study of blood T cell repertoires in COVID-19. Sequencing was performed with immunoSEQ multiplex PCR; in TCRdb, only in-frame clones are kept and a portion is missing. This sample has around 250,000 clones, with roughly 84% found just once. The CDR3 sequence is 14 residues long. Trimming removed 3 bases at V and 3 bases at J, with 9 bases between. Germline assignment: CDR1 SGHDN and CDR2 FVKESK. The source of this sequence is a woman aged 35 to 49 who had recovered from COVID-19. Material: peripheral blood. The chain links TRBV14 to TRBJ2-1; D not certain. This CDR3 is CASSHINSYNEQFF. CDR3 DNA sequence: TGTGCCAGCAGCCACATCAACAGCTACAATGAGCAGTTCTTC.